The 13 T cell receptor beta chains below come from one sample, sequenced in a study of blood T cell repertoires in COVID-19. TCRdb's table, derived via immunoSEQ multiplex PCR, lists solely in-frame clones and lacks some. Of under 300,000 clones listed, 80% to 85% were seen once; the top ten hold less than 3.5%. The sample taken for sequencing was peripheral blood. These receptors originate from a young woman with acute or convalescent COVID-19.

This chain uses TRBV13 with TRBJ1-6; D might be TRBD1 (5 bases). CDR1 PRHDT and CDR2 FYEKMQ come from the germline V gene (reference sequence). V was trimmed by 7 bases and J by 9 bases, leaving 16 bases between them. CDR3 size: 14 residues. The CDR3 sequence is CASTVGGPISPLHF. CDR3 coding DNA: TGTGCCAGCACCGTGGGGGGTCCCATTTCACCCCTCCACTTT.

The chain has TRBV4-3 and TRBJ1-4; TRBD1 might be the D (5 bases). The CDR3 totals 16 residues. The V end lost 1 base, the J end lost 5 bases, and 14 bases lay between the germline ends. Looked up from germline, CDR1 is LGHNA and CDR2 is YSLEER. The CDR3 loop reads CASSQVTGEGNEKLFF. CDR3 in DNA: TGCGCCAGCAGCCAAGTTACGGGGGAAGGGAATGAAAAACTGTTTTTT.

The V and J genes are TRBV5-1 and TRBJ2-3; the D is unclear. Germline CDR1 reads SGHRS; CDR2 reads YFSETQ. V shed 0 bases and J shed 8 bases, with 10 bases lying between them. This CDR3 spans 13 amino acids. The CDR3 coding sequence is TGCGCCAGCAGCTTGGATGGAGAGAGTACGCAGTATTTT. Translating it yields CASSLDGESTQYF.

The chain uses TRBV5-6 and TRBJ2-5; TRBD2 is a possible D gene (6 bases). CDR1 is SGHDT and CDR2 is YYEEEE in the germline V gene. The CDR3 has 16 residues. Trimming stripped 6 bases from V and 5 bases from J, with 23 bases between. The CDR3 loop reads CASTNIGRRARETQYF. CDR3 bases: TGTGCCAGCACCAACATAGGGAGGCGAGCACGGGAGACCCAGTACTTC.

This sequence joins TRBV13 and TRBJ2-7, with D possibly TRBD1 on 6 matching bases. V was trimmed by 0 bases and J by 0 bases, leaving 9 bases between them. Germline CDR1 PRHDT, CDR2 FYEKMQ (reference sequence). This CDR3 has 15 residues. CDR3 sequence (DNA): TGTGCCAGCAGCTTAGGACAGGGAATCTCCTACGAGCAGTACTTC. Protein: CASSLGQGISYEQYF.

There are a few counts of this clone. CDR3 nucleotide sequence: TGTGCCAGCAGTCGACTAGCGGGCCGCTACGAGCAGTACTTC. It translates to CASSRLAGRYEQYF. The chain joins TRBV27 to TRBJ2-7, with 10 positions matching TRBD2. V was pared by 5 bases and J by 3 bases, with 4 bases of the junction left unmatched. This CDR3 spans 14 amino acids. Germline-derived CDR1 and CDR2 are MNHEY and SMNVEV (reference sequence).

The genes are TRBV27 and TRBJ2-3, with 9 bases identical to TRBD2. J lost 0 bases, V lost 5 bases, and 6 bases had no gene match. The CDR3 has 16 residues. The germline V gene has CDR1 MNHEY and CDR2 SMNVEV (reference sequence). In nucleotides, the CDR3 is TGTGCCAGCAGTCTTCTAGCGGGGCTAAGCACAGATACGCAGTATTTT. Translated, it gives CASSLLAGLSTDTQYF.

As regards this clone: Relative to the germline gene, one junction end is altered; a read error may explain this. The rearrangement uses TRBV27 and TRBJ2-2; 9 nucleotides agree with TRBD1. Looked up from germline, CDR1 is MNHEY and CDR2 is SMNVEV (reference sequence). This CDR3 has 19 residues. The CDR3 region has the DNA TGTGCCAGCAGTTTATCGGGACAGGGCGTCTTACCGAAGACCGGGGAGCTGTTTTTT. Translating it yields CASSLSGQGVLPKTGELFF.

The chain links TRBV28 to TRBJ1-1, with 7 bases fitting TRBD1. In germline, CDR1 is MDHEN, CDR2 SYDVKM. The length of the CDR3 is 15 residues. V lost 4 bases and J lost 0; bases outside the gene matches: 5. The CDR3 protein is CASSSRDSLNTEAFF. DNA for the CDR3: TGTGCCAGCAGTTCCAGGGACAGCTTGAACACTGAAGCTTTCTTT. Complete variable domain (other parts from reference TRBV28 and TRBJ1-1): DVKVTQSSRYLVKRTGEKVFLECVQDMDHENMFWYRQDPGLGLRLIYFSYDVKMKEKGDIPEGYSVSREKKERFSLILESASTNQTSMYLCASSSRDSLNTEAFFGQGTRLTVV.

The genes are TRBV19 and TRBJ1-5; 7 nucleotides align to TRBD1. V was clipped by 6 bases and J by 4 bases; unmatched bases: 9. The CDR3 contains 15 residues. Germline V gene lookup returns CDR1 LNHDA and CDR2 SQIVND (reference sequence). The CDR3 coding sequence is TGTGCCAGTAGGGAAGACAGGGTAGTTAATCAGCCCCAGCATTTT. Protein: CASREDRVVNQPQHF.

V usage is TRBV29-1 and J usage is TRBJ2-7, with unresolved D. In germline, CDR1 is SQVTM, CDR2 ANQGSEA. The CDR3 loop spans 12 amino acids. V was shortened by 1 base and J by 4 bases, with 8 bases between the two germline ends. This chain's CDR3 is CSVEGLEYEQYF. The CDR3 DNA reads TGCAGCGTTGAAGGTTTGGAGTACGAGCAGTACTTC.

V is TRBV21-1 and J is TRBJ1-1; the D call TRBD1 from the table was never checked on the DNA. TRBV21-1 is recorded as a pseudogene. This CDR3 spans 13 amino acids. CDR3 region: CASSKDRSVEAFF. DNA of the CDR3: TGTGCCAGCAGCAAAGACAGGTCCGTTGAAGCTTTCTTT.

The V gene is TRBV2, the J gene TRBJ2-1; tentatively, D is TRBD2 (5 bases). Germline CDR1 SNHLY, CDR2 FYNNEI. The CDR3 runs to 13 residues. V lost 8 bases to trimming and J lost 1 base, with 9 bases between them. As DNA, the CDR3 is TGTGCCAGCGTCCGGGAATCCTACAATGAGCAGTTCTTC. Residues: CASVRESYNEQFF.